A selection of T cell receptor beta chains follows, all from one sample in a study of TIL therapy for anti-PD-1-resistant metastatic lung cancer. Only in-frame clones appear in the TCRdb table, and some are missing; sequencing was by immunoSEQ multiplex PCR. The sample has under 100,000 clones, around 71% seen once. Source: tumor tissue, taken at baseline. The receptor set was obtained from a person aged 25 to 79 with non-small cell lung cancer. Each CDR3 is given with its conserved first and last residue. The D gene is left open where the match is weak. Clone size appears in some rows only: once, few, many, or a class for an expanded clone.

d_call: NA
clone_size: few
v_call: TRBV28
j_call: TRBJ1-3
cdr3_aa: CASSLTSGNTIYF
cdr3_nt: TGTGCCAGCAGTTTAACAAGTGGAAACACCATATATTTT

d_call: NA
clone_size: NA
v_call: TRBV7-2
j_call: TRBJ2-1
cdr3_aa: CASSLVGGGEQFF
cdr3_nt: TGTGCCAGCAGCTTAGTAGGGGGTGGTGAGCAGTTCTTC

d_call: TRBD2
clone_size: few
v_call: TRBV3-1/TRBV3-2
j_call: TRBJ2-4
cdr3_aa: CASSHKLGLAGLVQYF
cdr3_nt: TGTGCCAGCAGTCATAAGCTGGGACTAGCGGGATTGGTTCAGTACTTC

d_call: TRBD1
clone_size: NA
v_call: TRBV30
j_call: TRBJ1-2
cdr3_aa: CAWSKPGTGQYGYTF
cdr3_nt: TGTGCCTGGAGCAAACCTGGGACAGGGCAATATGGCTACACCTTC

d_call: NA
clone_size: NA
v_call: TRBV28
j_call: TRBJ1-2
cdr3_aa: CASASWAFGYTF
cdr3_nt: TGTGCCAGCGCCTCCTGGGCGTTTGGCTACACCTTC

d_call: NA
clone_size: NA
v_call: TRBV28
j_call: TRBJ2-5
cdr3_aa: CASSLWQGGETQYF
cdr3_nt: TGTGCCAGCAGTTTATGGCAGGGTGGCGAGACCCAGTACTTC

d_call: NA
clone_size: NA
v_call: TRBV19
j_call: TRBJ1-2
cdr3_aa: CASQTLNYGYTF
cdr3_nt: TGTGCCAGCCAGACACTTAACTATGGCTACACCTTC

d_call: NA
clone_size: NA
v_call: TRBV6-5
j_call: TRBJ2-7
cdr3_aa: CASSPRRGTYEQYF
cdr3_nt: TGTGCCAGCAGTCCCCGGAGAGGGACCTACGAGCAGTACTTC

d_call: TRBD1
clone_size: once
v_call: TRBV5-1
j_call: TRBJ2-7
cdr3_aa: CASSSRDSLRLSSYEQYF
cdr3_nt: TGCGCCAGCAGCTCCCGGGACAGCTTACGGCTTTCGTCCTACGAGCAGTACTTC

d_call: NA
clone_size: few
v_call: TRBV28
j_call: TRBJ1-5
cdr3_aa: CASKGPSGDSNQPQHF
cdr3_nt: TGTGCCAGCAAGGGGCCTTCAGGAGATAGCAATCAGCCCCAGCATTTT

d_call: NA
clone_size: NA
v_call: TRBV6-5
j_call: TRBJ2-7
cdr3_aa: CASSYPVGYEQYF
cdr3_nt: TGTGCCAGCAGTTACCCGGTAGGGTACGAGCAGTACTTC

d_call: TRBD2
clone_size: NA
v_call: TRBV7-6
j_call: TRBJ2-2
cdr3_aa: CASSPGLAGGYTGELFF
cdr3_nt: TGTGCCAGCAGCCCGGGACTAGCGGGAGGGTATACCGGGGAGCTGTTTTTT

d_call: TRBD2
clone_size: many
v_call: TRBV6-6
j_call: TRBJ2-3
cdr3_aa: CASSRIWGRGDTQYF
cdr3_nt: TGTGCCAGCAGCCGAATCTGGGGGAGGGGAGATACGCAGTATTTT

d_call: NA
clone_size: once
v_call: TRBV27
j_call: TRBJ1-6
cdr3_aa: CASSMFRVEGSPLHF
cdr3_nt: TGTGCCAGCAGTATGTTCCGGGTTGAGGGTTCACCCCTCCACTTT

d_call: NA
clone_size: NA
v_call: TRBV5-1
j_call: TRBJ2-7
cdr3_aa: CASSEYRVEQYF
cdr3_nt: TGCGCCAGCAGCGAGTACAGGGTCGAGCAGTACTTC

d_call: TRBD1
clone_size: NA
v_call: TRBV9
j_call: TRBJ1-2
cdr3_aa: CASSGIHPTGTAYGYTF
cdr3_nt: TGTGCCAGCAGCGGAATTCACCCTACCGGGACAGCTTACGGCTACACCTTC

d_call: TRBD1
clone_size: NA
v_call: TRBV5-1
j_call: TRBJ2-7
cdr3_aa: CASSVTGVYEQYF
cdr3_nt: TGCGCCAGCAGCGTTACAGGGGTCTACGAGCAGTACTTC

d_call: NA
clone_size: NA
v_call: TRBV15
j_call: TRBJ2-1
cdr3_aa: CATSRTAAAYRSNEQFF
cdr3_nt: TGTGCCACCAGCAGGACCGCGGCGGCCTACCGATCCAATGAGCAGTTCTTC

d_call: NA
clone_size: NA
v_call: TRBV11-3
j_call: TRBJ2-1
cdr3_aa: CASSLGPPNEQFF
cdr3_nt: TGTGCCAGCAGCTTAGGCCCCCCCAATGAGCAGTTCTTC

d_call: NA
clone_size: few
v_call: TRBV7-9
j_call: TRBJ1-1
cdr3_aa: CASSLVPGRWAEAFF
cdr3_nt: TGTGCCAGCAGCTTAGTTCCGGGTCGTTGGGCTGAAGCTTTCTTT

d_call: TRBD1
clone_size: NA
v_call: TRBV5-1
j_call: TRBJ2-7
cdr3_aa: CASSLGQGRGDEQYF
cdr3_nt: TGCGCCAGCAGCTTAGGACAGGGGCGGGGAGACGAGCAGTACTTC

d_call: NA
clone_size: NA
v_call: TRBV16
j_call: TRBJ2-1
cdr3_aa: CASSQIPGVNEQFF
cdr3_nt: TGTGCCAGCAGCCAAATCCCAGGGGTGAATGAGCAGTTCTTC

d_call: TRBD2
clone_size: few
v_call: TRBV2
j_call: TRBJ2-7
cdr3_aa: CASARAGGVYEQYF
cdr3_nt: TGTGCCAGCGCCCGAGCGGGGGGAGTTTACGAGCAGTACTTC

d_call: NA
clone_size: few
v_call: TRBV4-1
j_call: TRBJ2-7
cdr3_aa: CASSQAPSYEQYF
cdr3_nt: TGCGCCAGCAGCCAAGCCCCTTCCTACGAGCAGTACTTC

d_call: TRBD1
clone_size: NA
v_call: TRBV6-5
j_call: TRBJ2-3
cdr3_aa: CASSQGQSTDTQYF
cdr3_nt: TGTGCCAGCAGCCAGGGACAGAGCACAGATACGCAGTATTTT

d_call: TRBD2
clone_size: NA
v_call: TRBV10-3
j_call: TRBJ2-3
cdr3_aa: CAILGTSGVTDTQYF
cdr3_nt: TGTGCCATCTTGGGGACTAGCGGAGTCACAGATACGCAGTATTTT

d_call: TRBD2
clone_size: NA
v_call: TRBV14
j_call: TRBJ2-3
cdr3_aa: CASSQDSPNSGITDTQYF
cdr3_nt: TGTGCCAGCAGCCAAGATTCCCCCAATAGCGGGATCACAGATACGCAGTATTTT

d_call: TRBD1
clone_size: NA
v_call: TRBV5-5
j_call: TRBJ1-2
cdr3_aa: CASSLTGGVYGYTF
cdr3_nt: TGTGCCAGCAGCTTGACAGGGGGGGTCTATGGCTACACCTTC

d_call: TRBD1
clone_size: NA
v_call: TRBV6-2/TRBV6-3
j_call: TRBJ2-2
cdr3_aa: CASSRQGGTGELFF
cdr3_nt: TGTGCCAGCAGTAGACAGGGCGGCACCGGGGAGCTGTTTTTT

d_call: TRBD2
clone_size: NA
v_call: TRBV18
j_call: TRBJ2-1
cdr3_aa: CASSRGTSGGANEQFF
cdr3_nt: TGTGCCAGCTCACGTGGGACTAGCGGGGGGGCCAATGAGCAGTTCTTC

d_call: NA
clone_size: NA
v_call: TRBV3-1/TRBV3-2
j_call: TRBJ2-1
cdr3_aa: CASSQVGGTRSIEQFF
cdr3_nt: TGTGCCAGCAGCCAAGTAGGCGGGACCAGAAGCATTGAGCAGTTCTTC

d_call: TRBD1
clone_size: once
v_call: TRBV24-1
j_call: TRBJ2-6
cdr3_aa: CATSDATPGTGEPGANVLTF
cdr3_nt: TGTGCCACCAGTGATGCGACTCCCGGGACAGGGGAACCTGGGGCCAACGTCCTGACTTTC

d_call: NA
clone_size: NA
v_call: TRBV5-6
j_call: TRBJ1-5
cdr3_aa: CASSLRNAGSNQPQHF
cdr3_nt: TGTGCCAGCAGCTTGCGGAACGCGGGTAGCAATCAGCCCCAGCATTTT

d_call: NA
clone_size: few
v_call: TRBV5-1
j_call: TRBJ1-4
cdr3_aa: CASSLESVFNEKLFF
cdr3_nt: TGCGCCAGCAGCTTGGAGTCGGTTTTTAATGAAAAACTGTTTTTT

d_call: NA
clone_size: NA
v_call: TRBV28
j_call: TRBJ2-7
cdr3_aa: CASSSSGIQGGLYEQYF
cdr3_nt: TGTGCCAGCAGTAGCTCAGGTATTCAGGGAGGTTTGTACGAGCAGTACTTC

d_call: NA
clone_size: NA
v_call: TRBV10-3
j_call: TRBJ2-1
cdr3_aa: CAISVFLYNEQFF
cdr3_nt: TGTGCCATCAGTGTTTTTTTATACAATGAGCAGTTCTTC